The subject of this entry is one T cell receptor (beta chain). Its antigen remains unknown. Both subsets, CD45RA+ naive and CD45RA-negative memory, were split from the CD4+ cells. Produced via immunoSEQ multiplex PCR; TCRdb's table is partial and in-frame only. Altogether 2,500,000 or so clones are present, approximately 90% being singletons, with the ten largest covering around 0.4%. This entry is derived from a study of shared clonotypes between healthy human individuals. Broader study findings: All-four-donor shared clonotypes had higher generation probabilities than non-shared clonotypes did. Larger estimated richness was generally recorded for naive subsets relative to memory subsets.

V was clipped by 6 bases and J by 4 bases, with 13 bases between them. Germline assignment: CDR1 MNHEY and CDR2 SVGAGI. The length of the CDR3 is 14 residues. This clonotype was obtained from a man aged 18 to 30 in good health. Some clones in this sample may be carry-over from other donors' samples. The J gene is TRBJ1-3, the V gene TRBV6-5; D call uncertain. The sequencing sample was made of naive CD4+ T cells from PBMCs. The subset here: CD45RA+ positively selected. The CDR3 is CASRRSSSGNTIYF. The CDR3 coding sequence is TGTGCCAGCAGGAGAAGCAGCTCAGGAAACACCATATATTTT.